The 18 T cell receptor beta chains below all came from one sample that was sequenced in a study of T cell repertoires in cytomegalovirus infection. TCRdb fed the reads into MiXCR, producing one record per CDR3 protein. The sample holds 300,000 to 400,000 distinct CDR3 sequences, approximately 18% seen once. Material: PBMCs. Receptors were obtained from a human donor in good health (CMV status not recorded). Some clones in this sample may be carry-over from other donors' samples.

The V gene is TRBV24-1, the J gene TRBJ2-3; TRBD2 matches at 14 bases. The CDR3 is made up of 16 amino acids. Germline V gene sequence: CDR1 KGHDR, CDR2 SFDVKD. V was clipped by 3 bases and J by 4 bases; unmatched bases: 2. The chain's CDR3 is CATSDPGLAGADTQYF. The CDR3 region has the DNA TGTGCCACCAGTGATCCGGGACTAGCGGGGGCAGATACGCAGTATTTT.

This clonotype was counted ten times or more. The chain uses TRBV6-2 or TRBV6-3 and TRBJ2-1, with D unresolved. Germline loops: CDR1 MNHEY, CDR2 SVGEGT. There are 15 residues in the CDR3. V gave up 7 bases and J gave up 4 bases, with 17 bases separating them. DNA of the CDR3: TGTGCCAGCACCCCCCAACCAAGGCAGTACAATGAGCAGTTCTTC. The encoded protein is CASTPQPRQYNEQFF.

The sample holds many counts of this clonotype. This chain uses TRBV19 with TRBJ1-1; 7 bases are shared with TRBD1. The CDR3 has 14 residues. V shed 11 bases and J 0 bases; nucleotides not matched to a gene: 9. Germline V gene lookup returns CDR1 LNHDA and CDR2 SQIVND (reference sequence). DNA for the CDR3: TGTGCCGCTCGAGGACAGGCTATGAACACTGAAGCTTTCTTT. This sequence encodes CAARGQAMNTEAFF.

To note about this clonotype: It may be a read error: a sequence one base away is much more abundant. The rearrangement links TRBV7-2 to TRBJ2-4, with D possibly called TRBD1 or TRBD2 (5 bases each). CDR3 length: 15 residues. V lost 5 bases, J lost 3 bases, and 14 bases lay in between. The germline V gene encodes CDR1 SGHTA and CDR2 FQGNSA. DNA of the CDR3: TGTGCCAGCAGCCCCCACGGGGCTGTCAAAAACATTCAGTACTTC. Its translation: CASSPHGAVKNIQYF.

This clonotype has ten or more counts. CDR3 in DNA: TGTGCCAGCAGCTTTATGACAGGGGGCTGGACTGAAGCTTTCTTT. This translates into CASSFMTGGWTEAFF. The V and J genes are TRBV7-2 and TRBJ1-1; 10 bases align to TRBD1. This CDR3 spans 15 amino acids. V shed 3 bases and J 5 bases; nucleotides not matched to a gene: 6. Per the germline V gene, CDR1 is SGHTA and CDR2 is FQGNSA.

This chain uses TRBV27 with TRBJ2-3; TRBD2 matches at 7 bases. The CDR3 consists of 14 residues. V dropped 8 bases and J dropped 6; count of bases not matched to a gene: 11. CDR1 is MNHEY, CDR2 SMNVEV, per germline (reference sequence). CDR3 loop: CASASGQFGDTQYF. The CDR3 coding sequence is TGTGCCAGCGCTAGCGGACAATTCGGGGATACGCAGTATTTT.

CDR3 region: CASSRTGALGVLNEQFF. The CDR3 DNA is TGTGCCAGCAGTCGGACAGGGGCCCTGGGGGTCCTCAATGAGCAGTTCTTC. The gene calls are TRBV28 and TRBJ2-1, with 9 bases identical to TRBD1. Trimming at V came to 5 bases and at J to 6 bases, leaving 14 bases not matched to a gene. The germline CDR1 and CDR2 sequences are MDHEN and SYDVKM. The CDR3 loop spans 17 amino acids.

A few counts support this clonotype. CDR3 bases: TGTGCCAGCAGTTTATCCAGGGGGGCCAATCAGCCCCAGCATTTT. This codes for CASSLSRGANQPQHF. The chain links TRBV12-3 or TRBV12-4 to TRBJ1-5; TRBD1 aligns across 7 bases. V shed 2 bases and J 3 bases; nucleotides not matched to a gene: 4. The CDR3 has 15 residues.

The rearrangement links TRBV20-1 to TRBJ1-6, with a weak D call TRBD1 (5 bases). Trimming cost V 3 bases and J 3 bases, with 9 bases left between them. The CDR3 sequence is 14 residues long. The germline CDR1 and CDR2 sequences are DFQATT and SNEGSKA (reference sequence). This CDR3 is CSARGQGYNSPLHF. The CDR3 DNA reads TGCAGTGCTAGGGGGCAGGGCTATAATTCACCCCTCCACTTT.

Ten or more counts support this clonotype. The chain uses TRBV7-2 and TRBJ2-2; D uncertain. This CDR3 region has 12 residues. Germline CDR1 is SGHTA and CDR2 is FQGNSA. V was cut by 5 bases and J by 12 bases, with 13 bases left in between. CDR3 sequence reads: CASSQVRRQLFF. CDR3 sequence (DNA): TGTGCCAGCAGCCAGGTCAGGCGACAGCTGTTTTTT.

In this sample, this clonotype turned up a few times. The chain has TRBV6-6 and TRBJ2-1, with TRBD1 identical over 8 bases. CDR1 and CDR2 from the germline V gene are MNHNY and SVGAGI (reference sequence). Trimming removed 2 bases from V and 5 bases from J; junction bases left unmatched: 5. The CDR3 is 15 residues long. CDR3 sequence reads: CASSYRQGFHNEQFF. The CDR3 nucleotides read TGTGCCAGCAGTTACCGACAGGGGTTCCACAATGAGCAGTTCTTC.

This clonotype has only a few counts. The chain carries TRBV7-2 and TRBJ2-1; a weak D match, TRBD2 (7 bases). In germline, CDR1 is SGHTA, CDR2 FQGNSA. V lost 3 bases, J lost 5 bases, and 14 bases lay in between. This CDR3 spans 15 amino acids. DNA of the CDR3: TGTGCCAGCAGCTTTAGGGGGGGGGGGGACAATGAGCAGTTCTTC. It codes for CASSFRGGGDNEQFF.

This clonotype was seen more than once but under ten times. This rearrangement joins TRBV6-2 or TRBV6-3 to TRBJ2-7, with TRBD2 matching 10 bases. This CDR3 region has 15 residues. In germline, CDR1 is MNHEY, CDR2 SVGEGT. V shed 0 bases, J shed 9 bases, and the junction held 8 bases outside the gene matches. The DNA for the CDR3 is TGTGCCAGCAGTTACTCCGCTAGCGGGAGTCCCGTGCAGTACTTC. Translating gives CASSYSASGSPVQYF.

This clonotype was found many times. The CDR3 loop is CASTGGRGSNEQFF. The CDR3 DNA reads as TGTGCCAGTACTGGCGGGAGGGGTAGTAATGAGCAGTTCTTC. This rearrangement joins TRBV7-2 to TRBJ2-1; 9 nucleotides match TRBD2. Germline trimming cut 9 bases from V and 7 bases from J; bases unmatched to any gene: 10. This CDR3 region has 14 residues. Germline-derived CDR1 and CDR2 are SGHTA and FQGNSA. Drawing the rest from reference TRBV7-2 and TRBJ2-1, the complete variable domain is GAGVSQSPSNKVTEKGKDVELRCDPISGHTALYWYRQSLGQGLEFLIYFQGNSAPDKSGLPSDRFSAERTGGSVSTLTIQRTQQEDSAVYLCASTGGRGSNEQFFGPGTRLTVL.

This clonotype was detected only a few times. CDR3: CASSLGTRPGYEQYF. CDR3 DNA sequence: TGTGCCAGCAGCTTAGGGACAAGACCGGGCTACGAGCAGTACTTC. The chain combines TRBV11-2 with TRBJ2-7, with TRBD1 as a possible D gene (5 bases). The CDR3 is made up of 15 amino acids. Trimming took off 1 base at V and 3 bases at J, with 13 bases between the two ends. Looked up from germline, CDR1 is SGHAT and CDR2 is FQNNGV.

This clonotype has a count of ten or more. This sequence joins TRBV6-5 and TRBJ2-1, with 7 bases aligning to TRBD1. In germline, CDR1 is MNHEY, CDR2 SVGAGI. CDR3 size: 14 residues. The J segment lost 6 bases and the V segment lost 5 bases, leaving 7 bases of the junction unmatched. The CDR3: CASSTRQGPNEQFF. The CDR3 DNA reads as TGTGCCAGCAGTACCCGACAGGGCCCCAATGAGCAGTTCTTC.

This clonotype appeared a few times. The CDR3: CASSPSASTDTQYF. As DNA, the CDR3 is TGCGCCAGCAGCCCCTCGGCCAGCACAGATACGCAGTATTTT. The chain employs TRBV5-1 and TRBJ2-3; D ambiguous. This CDR3 spans 14 amino acids. V shed 4 bases and J shed 0 bases, with 9 bases lying between them. Germline lookup yields CDR1 SGHRS and CDR2 YFSETQ.

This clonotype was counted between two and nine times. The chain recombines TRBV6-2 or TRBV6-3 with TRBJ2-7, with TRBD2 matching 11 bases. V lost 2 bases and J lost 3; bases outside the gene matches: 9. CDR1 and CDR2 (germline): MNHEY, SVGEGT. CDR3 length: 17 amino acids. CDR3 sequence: CASSYGLAGGSYYEQYF. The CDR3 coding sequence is TGTGCCAGCAGTTACGGACTAGCGGGCGGCTCATACTACGAGCAGTACTTC.